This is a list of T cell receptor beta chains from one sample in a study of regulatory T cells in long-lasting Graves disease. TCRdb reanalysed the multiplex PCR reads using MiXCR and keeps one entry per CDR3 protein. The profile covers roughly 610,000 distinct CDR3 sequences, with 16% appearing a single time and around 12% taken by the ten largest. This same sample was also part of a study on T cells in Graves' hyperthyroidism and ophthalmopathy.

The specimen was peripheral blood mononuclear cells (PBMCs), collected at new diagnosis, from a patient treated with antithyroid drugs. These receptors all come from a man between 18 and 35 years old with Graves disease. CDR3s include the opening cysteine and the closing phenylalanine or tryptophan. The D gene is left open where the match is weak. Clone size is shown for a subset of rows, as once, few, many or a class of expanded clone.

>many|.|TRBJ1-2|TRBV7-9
TGTGCCAGCAGCTTAGTCGGGGCTTCAGCTAACTATGGCTACACCTTC
CASSLVGASANYGYTF
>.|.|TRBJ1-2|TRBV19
TGTGCCAGTAGCCGCCGGGAGTATGGCTACACCTTC
CASSRREYGYTF
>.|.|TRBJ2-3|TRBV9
TGTGCCAGCATGAGGGGCGAACAAAGCACAGATACGCAGTATTTT
CASMRGEQSTDTQYF
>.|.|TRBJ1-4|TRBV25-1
TGTGCCAGCAGTGATCTCCAGGCTTATAATGAAAAACTGTTTTTT
CASSDLQAYNEKLFF
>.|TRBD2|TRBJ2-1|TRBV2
TGTGCCAGCAGTGAGCTAGCGGGAACTGAGCAGTTCTTC
CASSELAGTEQFF
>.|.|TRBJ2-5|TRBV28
TGTGCCAGCAGTTTATTCACAGACCAAGAGACCCAGTACTTC
CASSLFTDQETQYF
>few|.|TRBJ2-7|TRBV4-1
TGCGCCAGCAGCCACTATCGGGAAGGCCGCGCCTACGAGCAGTACTTC
CASSHYREGRAYEQYF
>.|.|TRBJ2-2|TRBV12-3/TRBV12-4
TGTGCCAGCAGTTCTGCCTCCACGAACACCGGGGAGCTGTTTTTT
CASSSASTNTGELFF
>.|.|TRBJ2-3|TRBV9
TGTGCCAGCAGCCCCGGCGGGACATTTGTGGATACGCAGTATTTT
CASSPGGTFVDTQYF
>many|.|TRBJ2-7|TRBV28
TGTGCCAGCAGTTCCCCTGACAGGTTGGGCGAGCAGTACTTC
CASSSPDRLGEQYF
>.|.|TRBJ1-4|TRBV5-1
TGCGCCAGCAGCCGAACCCCGGGTTCTGAAAAACTGTTTTTT
CASSRTPGSEKLFF
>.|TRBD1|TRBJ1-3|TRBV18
TGTGCCAGCTCACCACCTTCTACAGGGGACGGAAACACCATATATTTT
CASSPPSTGDGNTIYF
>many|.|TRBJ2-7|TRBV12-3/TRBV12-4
TGTGCCAGCAGGACGGAGGGGGACTCCTACGAGCAGTACTTC
CASRTEGDSYEQYF
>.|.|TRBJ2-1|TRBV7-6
TGTGCCAGCAGCATTACCCGGAAGGCCTACAATGAGCAGTTCTTC
CASSITRKAYNEQFF
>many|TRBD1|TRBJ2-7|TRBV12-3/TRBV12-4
TGTGCCAGCAGCAGGGGACAGGGATACTCCTACGAGCAGTACTTC
CASSRGQGYSYEQYF
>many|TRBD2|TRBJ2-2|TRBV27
TGTGCCAGCAGACGACTAGCGGGAGGTACCGGGGAGCTGTTTTTT
CASRRLAGGTGELFF
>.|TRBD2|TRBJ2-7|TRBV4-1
TGCGCCAGCAGCCAAGATGGCGGGGGTCCCTACGAGCAGTACTTC
CASSQDGGGPYEQYF
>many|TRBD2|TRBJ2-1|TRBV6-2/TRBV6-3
TGTGCCAGCACCAGACTAGCGGGACTCTACAATGAGCAGTTCTTC
CASTRLAGLYNEQFF
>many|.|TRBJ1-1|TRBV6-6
TGTGCCAGCAGTTACTCGTACCGCGGCAAGAACACTGAAGCTTTCTTT
CASSYSYRGKNTEAFF
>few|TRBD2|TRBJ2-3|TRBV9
TGTGCCAGCAGCGTAGCAAGCGGGAGGGGAACAGATACGCAGTATTTT
CASSVASGRGTDTQYF
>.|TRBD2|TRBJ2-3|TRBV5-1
TGCGCCAGCAGCAAGGTTAGCGGGAGCCTGACAGATACGCAGTATTTT
CASSKVSGSLTDTQYF
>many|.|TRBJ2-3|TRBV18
TGTGCCAGCTCCCCCGACCGGGGAGAAAGCACAGATACGCAGTATTTT
CASSPDRGESTDTQYF
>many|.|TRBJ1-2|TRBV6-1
TGTGCCAGCAGTAGGACAGCTGGCGGCTACACCTTC
CASSRTAGGYTF
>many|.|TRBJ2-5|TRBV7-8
TGTGCCAGCAGCTTAGGAGCGGCGGGTGGGGAAGAGACCCAGTACTTC
CASSLGAAGGEETQYF
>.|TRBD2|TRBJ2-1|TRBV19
TGTGCCAGTAGTTGGGGAATTAGCGGGAGTTATAATGAGCAGTTCTTC
CASSWGISGSYNEQFF
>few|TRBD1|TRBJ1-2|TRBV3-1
TGTGCCCGCAGCACGACAGGGTTAGGCTACACCTTC
CARSTTGLGYTF
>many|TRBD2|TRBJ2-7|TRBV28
TGTGCCAGCAGTCAAACTACCGGGACTAGCGGGATTTACGAGCAGTACTTC
CASSQTTGTSGIYEQYF
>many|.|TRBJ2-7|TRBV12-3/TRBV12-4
TGTGCCAGCGGACTCCAGAGGGCCGACGAGCAGTACTTC
CASGLQRADEQYF
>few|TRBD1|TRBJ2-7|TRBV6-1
TGTGCCAGCAGTCTCACGCATGGGACAGGTAGCTACGAGCAGTACTTC
CASSLTHGTGSYEQYF
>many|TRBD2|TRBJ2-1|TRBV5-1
TGCGCCAGCAGCTTGCTAGCGGACGCAGGGGAGCAGTTCTTC
CASSLLADAGEQFF
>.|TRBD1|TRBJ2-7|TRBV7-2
TGTGCCAGCAGCCCCCGACAGGGGGCCGAATACGAGCAGTACTTC
CASSPRQGAEYEQYF
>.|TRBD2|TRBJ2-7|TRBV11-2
TGTGCCAGCAGCCTAGCGGGAGGGCAGTACGAGCAGTACTTC
CASSLAGGQYEQYF
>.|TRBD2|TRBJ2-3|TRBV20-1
TGCAGTGCTAGATCTAGCGGAAGCACAGATACGCAGTATTTT
CSARSSGSTDTQYF
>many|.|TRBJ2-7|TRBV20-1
TGCAGTGCTCCCAACACGGGAGTCTCCTACGAGCAGTACTTC
CSAPNTGVSYEQYF
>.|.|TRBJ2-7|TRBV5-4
TGTGCCAGCAGCGGCGGGGGACAATCTGCCTACGAGCAGTACTTC
CASSGGGQSAYEQYF
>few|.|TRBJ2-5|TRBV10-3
TGTGCCATCAGTGTACGGGAAAGAGAGACCCAGTACTTC
CAISVRERETQYF
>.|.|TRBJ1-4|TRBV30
TGTGCCTGGAGGGTGACCGGGGGTGAAAAACTGTTTTTT
CAWRVTGGEKLFF
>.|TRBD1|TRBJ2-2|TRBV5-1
TGCGCCAGCAGCGGGACAGCGAGCACCGGGGAGCTGTTTTTT
CASSGTASTGELFF
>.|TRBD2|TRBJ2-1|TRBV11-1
TGTGCCAGCAGCCAAGGACTAGACTCCTACAATGAGCAGTTCTTC
CASSQGLDSYNEQFF
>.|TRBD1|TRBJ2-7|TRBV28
TGTGCCAGCAGCCAGGACAGGGGGGAAGGCGAGCAGTACTTC
CASSQDRGEGEQYF
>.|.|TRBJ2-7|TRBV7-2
TGTGCCAGCAGCTTAGGCCTACTCTCGGAGTACGAGCAGTACTTC
CASSLGLLSEYEQYF
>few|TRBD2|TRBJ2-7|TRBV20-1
TGCAGTGCTAGAAGGACTAGCGGGTGGGGAACCTACGAGCAGTACTTC
CSARRTSGWGTYEQYF
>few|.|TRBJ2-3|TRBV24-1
TGTGCCACCAGTGGTACAGATACGCAGTATTTT
CATSGTDTQYF
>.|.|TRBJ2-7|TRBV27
TGTACCAGCAGTGACTCCTACGAGCAGTACTTC
CTSSDSYEQYF
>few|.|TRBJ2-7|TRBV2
TGTGCCACCGCGGGCTACGAGCAGTACTTC
CATAGYEQYF
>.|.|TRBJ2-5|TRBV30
TGTGCCTGGACCGGATTCGTGGGGGAGGACGGGACCCAGTACTTC
CAWTGFVGEDGTQYF